This is a list of T cell receptor beta chains from one sample in a study of cytomegalovirus exposure and HLA in healthy donors. Profiling relied on immunoSEQ multiplex PCR, and the TCRdb table lists in-frame clones only, not all of them. The repertoire holds more than 90,000 clones, with 70% to 90% as singletons. The sample comprised PBMCs. These receptors came from a man aged 18 to 29 in good health and CMV-seronegative. The CDR3 runs from the conserved cysteine through the conserved F or W. The D gene is left open where the match is weak. Only some rows state a clone size, as once, few, many or a class for expanded clones.

V gene	J gene	CDR3 length	D gene	clone size	CDR3 DNA	CDR3 protein
TRBV10-3	TRBJ1-1	16	TRBD1	NA	TGTGCCATCAGTGAGTGGTCAGGGGGCGCGGTTACTGAAGCTTTCTTT	CAISEWSGGAVTEAFF
TRBV2	TRBJ2-2	13	NA	NA	TGTGCCAGCAGCCTATCGGGGGTCGGGGAGCTGTTTTTT	CASSLSGVGELFF
TRBV14	TRBJ2-7	12	NA	many	TGTGCCAGCAGCCGGAGGGGTTCGGAGCAGTACTTC	CASSRRGSEQYF
TRBV4-1	TRBJ2-3	16	TRBD1	NA	TGCGCCAGCAGCCTCGGGGACAGGGGGTACACAGATACGCAGTATTTT	CASSLGDRGYTDTQYF
TRBV11-2	TRBJ1-1	13	NA	NA	TGTGCCAGCAGCTTAGTGGCGGGCGCTGAAGCTTTCTTT	CASSLVAGAEAFF
TRBV7-9	TRBJ2-3	15	NA	NA	TGTGCCAGCAGCTTAGTACAGCCTAGCACAGATACGCAGTATTTT	CASSLVQPSTDTQYF
TRBV25-1	TRBJ1-1	12	NA	NA	TGTGCCAGCAGTGATCCGGGTACTGAAGCTTTCTTT	CASSDPGTEAFF
TRBV5-1	TRBJ2-3	16	TRBD2	NA	TGCGCCAGCAGCTTGGTACTAGCGGGAGGGACAGATACGCAGTATTTT	CASSLVLAGGTDTQYF
TRBV5-1	TRBJ1-3	19	NA	NA	TGCGCCAGCAGCTTGCTGTTTCGGACCGCCTGGGGGGAAGGAAACACCATATATTTT	CASSLLFRTAWGEGNTIYF
TRBV14	TRBJ2-7	14	NA	NA	TGTGCCAGCAGCGCCCGGGACAATACCTACGAGCAGTACTTC	CASSARDNTYEQYF
TRBV28	TRBJ1-5	17	NA	NA	TGTGCCAGCAGCCTCTGGACAGATCTATATAGCAATCAGCCCCAGCATTTT	CASSLWTDLYSNQPQHF
TRBV5-1	TRBJ2-1	13	TRBD1	NA	TGCGCCAGCAGCGGGACAGGGTACAATGAGCAGTTCTTC	CASSGTGYNEQFF
TRBV11-2	TRBJ2-1	13	TRBD2	NA	TGTGCCAGCAGCTTAGATAGCGGGGGTGAGCAGTTCTTC	CASSLDSGGEQFF
TRBV28	TRBJ1-2	12	NA	NA	TGTGCCAGCAGTCAAGACATCTATGGCTACACCTTC	CASSQDIYGYTF
TRBV5-4	TRBJ2-2	17	TRBD1	NA	TGTGCCAGCAGCTCAAACCTAAGACAGGGGCGGACCGGGGAGCTGTTTTTT	CASSSNLRQGRTGELFF
TRBV19	TRBJ1-2	12	NA	NA	TGTGCCAGTAGTGGTACAGGGTTCGGCTACACCTTC	CASSGTGFGYTF
TRBV28	TRBJ2-1	15	NA	once	TGTGCCAGCAGACAAAACCCCGGGGGTTACAATGAGCAGTTCTTC	CASRQNPGGYNEQFF
TRBV15	TRBJ2-2	16	NA	few	TGTGCCACCAGCAGAGATAGTCCCGCGGCCCCCGGGGAGCTGTTTTTT	CATSRDSPAAPGELFF
TRBV2	TRBJ1-2	13	TRBD1	NA	TGTGCCAGCAGTCTCCAGGGGGTAGATGGCTACACCTTC	CASSLQGVDGYTF
TRBV7-9	TRBJ1-1	15	NA	once	TGTGCCAGCAGCCCGTACAGGGCGGAAGGCACTGAAGCTTTCTTT	CASSPYRAEGTEAFF
TRBV30	TRBJ1-1	16	TRBD1	NA	TGTGCCGGGACCGCGCATGACAGGGGATTGAACACTGAAGCTTTCTTT	CAGTAHDRGLNTEAFF
TRBV18	TRBJ1-1	14	NA	NA	TGTGCCAGCTCACCAAGTCCCAGGGTGAGTTTTGCTTTCTTT	CASSPSPRVSFAFF
TRBV5-1	TRBJ1-5	14	NA	NA	TGCGCCAGCAGCTTGGGAGTTAGCAATCAGCCCCAGCATTTT	CASSLGVSNQPQHF
TRBV10-3	TRBJ2-1	15	TRBD2	NA	TGTGCCATCAGTTCGACTAGCGGGATCTACAATGAGCAGTTCTTC	CAISSTSGIYNEQFF
TRBV7-9	TRBJ1-1	13	NA	NA	TGTGCCAGCAGCGGCGGGGCGGCCACTGAAGCTTTCTTT	CASSGGAATEAFF
TRBV2	TRBJ1-1	17	NA	NA	TGTGCCAGCAGTGAAGGCCCGACACAGAATTTGAACACTGAAGCTTTCTTT	CASSEGPTQNLNTEAFF
TRBV2	TRBJ1-2	10	NA	NA	TGTGCCAGCAAGACAGATGGCTACACCTTC	CASKTDGYTF
TRBV28	TRBJ2-7	14	TRBD1	NA	TGTGCCAGCAGTCTGGACAGGGGGTGGTCCGAGCAGTACTTC	CASSLDRGWSEQYF
TRBV11-2	TRBJ1-1	16	TRBD1	NA	TGTGCCAGCAGCTTGGGACAGGCCAGTCGAGGCACTGAAGCTTTCTTT	CASSLGQASRGTEAFF
TRBV7-2	TRBJ1-4	16	NA	NA	TGTGCCAGCAGCCCATCGACAGTGGGGGGGTTATACCAACTGTTTTTT	CASSPSTVGGLYQLFF